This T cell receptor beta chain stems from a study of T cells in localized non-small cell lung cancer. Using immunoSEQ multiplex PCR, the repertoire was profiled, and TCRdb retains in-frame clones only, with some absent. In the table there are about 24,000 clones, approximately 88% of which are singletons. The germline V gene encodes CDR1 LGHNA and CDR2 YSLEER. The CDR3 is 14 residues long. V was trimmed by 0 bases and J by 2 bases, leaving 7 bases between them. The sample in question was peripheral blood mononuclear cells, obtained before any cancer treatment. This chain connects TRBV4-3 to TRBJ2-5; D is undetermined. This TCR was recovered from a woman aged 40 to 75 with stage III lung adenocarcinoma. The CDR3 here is CASSQDRLQETQYF. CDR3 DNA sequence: TGCGCCAGCAGCCAAGATCGACTTCAAGAGACCCAGTACTTC.